This T cell receptor (beta chain) comes out of a study of blood T cell repertoires in COVID-19. CDR1 LNHDA and CDR2 SQIVND come from the germline V gene (reference sequence). The CDR3 runs to 16 residues. Trimming took 10 bases from V and 0 from J; bases not matched to a gene: 7. Data came from immunoSEQ multiplex PCR; TCRdb stores just in-frame clones and leaves some out. The data show 120,000 or so clones, about four fifths seen once. V and J are TRBV19 and TRBJ2-6; TRBD1 matches 9 bases. Sequenced material: peripheral blood. The TCR comes from a man between 60 and 75 years old with acute or convalescent COVID-19. CDR3 nucleotides: TGTGCCACCGGGGGACAGGGTGTCTCTGGGGCCAACGTCCTGACTTTC. As protein: CATGGQGVSGANVLTF. The full variable domain, rest sourced from reference TRBV19 and TRBJ2-6, is DGGITQSPKYLFRKEGQNVTLSCEQNLNHDAMYWYRQDPGQGLRLIYYSQIVNDFQKGDIAEGYSVSREKKESFPLTVTSAQKNPTAFYLCATGGQGVSGANVLTFGAGSRLTVL.